This TCR beta chain was identified in a study of blood T cells in healthy people across ages. Using a J-beta primer mix together with a sample-barcoded 5' primer, a second PCR was run for roughly 7 to 11 cycles. Each of the samples gave a minimum of 3 million paired-end reads that contained CDR3. A single record per CDR3 protein comes from TCRdb applying MiXCR to the 5' RACE reads. The sample records more than 1 million distinct CDR3 sequences, 40% to 50% being singletons. Notes on the study in general: Expanded clonotype changes were possibly confounded by unknown donor CMV status. Long-lived donors had more naive CD4+ cells and higher diversity than aged donors. From one million sequenced T cells, diversity estimates were lower bounds.

Points on this clonotype: The antigen remains unidentified.

V was cut by 3 bases and J by 4 bases, with 19 bases left in between. The CDR3 runs to 16 residues. Germline V gives CDR1 SGDLS, CDR2 YYNGEE. This sequence originates from an older woman in good health. This chain uses TRBV9 with TRBJ2-5; maybe TRBD1 (5 bases). Sequencing used blood. Here the CDR3 reads CASSATPSMGRETQYF. The CDR3 DNA is TGTGCCAGCAGCGCTACTCCTTCTATGGGGCGAGAGACCCAGTACTTC.